This is a list of T cell receptor beta chains from one sample in a study of T cell responses to AZD1222 COVID-19 vaccine. Sequenced by immunoSEQ multiplex PCR; TCRdb stores in-frame clones only, minus some. The sample has approximately 79,000 clones, 70% to 90% seen once; the top ten hold approximately 10%. Sample: peripheral blood, taken on day 0 of AZD1222 vaccination. These receptors came from an adult in good health. Each CDR3 is given with its conserved first and last residue.

j_call: TRBJ1-2; v_call: TRBV30; cdr3_aa: CAWVSAGSGTF
j_call: TRBJ1-4; v_call: TRBV4-1; cdr3_aa: CASSQVGRREKLFF
j_call: TRBJ2-7; v_call: TRBV7-2; cdr3_aa: CASSPGPGTSGYEQYF
j_call: TRBJ2-2; v_call: TRBV11-3; cdr3_aa: CASSLGGGANTGELFF
j_call: TRBJ2-1; v_call: TRBV6-5; cdr3_aa: CASSYRRTYNEQFF
j_call: TRBJ2-5; v_call: TRBV4-2; cdr3_aa: CASSQVRGTPGQGETQYF
j_call: TRBJ1-1; v_call: TRBV6-5; cdr3_aa: CASTGARGMNTEAFF
j_call: TRBJ1-1; v_call: TRBV5-1; cdr3_aa: CASSPTGGNTEAFF
j_call: TRBJ2-3; v_call: TRBV10-3; cdr3_aa: CAISGAAPDTQYF
j_call: TRBJ1-4; v_call: TRBV5-1; cdr3_aa: CASSLDSTNEKLFF
j_call: TRBJ1-1; v_call: TRBV6-5; cdr3_aa: CASSSMRQGLNTEAFF
j_call: TRBJ2-3; v_call: TRBV28; cdr3_aa: CASSSSGADTQYF
j_call: TRBJ1-1; v_call: TRBV12-3/TRBV12-4; cdr3_aa: CASSWFMTEAFF
j_call: TRBJ2-3; v_call: TRBV29-1; cdr3_aa: CSVGGSGREGNTDTQYF
j_call: TRBJ2-2; v_call: TRBV7-3; cdr3_aa: CASSQSTGELFF
j_call: TRBJ2-1; v_call: TRBV3-1/TRBV3-2; cdr3_aa: CASSQDWNNEQFF
j_call: TRBJ1-1; v_call: TRBV11-3; cdr3_aa: CASSSAGPYTEAFF
j_call: TRBJ2-1; v_call: TRBV7-2; cdr3_aa: CASSWGTEQFF
j_call: TRBJ2-4; v_call: TRBV5-1; cdr3_aa: CASSPTVAKNIQYF
j_call: TRBJ2-5; v_call: TRBV7-6; cdr3_aa: CASSQDSMQETQYF